This T cell receptor beta chain came from a study of T cell repertoires in cytomegalovirus infection. Study-wide background: Public TCR beta signatures provided an indication of both CMV infection and a matching HLA type.

TCRdb used MiXCR to reprocess the reads, holding one entry per CDR3 protein. The sample shows hundreds of thousands of distinct CDR3 sequences, roughly 24% of them seen only once. This clonotype was seen more than once but under ten times. The V end lost 4 bases, the J end lost 4 bases, and 22 bases lay between the germline ends. The CDR3 totals 17 residues. The V gene's germline CDR1 is LGHNA and CDR2 YNFKEQ. The V and J genes are TRBV4-2 and TRBJ1-2; D ambiguous. The sequencing input was CD8+ T cells from PBMCs. This TCR came from a human donor in good health (CMV status not recorded). Some clones in this sample may be carry-over from other donors' samples. The CDR3 reads CASSPSPGPPGSYGYTF. For the CDR3, the DNA is TGTGCCAGCAGCCCATCACCTGGACCCCCCGGGAGCTATGGCTACACCTTC.